Below, 13 T cell receptor beta chains from the same sample are listed, as sequenced in a study of OX40 agonist ivuxolimab in advanced cancers. The repertoire was sequenced with immunoSEQ multiplex PCR; TCRdb's copy has only in-frame clones and lacks some. In the table there are tens of thousands of clones, about 85% of which are singletons. This sample comprised CD4+ or CD8+ T cells sorted from blood, obtained in a trial of the OX40 agonist ivuxolimab. The origin of the receptors is an adult with an advanced solid tumor such as melanoma, head and neck, liver or kidney cancer.

The chain carries TRBV2 and TRBJ2-1; 11 bases agree with TRBD2. The ends lost 6 bases at V and 3 bases at J; junction bases unmatched: 4. The CDR3 loop spans 15 amino acids. The germline gives CDR1 SNHLY, CDR2 FYNNEI. CDR3 DNA: TGTGCCAGCAGCTTAGCGGGAGGGCGCTACAATGAGCAGTTCTTC. Its translation: CASSLAGGRYNEQFF.

CDR3 loop: CAISEAKEAEAFF. The CDR3 coding sequence is TGTGCCATCAGTGAAGCTAAGGAGGCTGAAGCTTTCTTT. V gene TRBV10-3 combines with J gene TRBJ1-1; D remains ambiguous. Trimming cost V 3 bases and J 6 bases, with 11 bases left between them. The CDR3 consists of 13 residues. In germline, CDR1 is ENHRY, CDR2 SYGVKD.

The genes are TRBV13 and TRBJ2-3; D unclear. The CDR3 has 15 residues. Trimming pared 0 bases from V and 0 bases from J, leaving 7 bases between. Germline V CDR1 and CDR2: PRHDT, FYEKMQ (reference sequence). The CDR3 DNA reads as TGTGCCAGCAGCTTAGGTGGCAGAAGCACAGATACGCAGTATTTT. Protein product: CASSLGGRSTDTQYF.

V and J are TRBV27 and TRBJ2-2; D is uncertain. This CDR3 comprises 14 residues. V lost 4 bases and J lost 6, with 12 bases in between. Looked up from germline, CDR1 is MNHEY and CDR2 is SMNVEV (reference sequence). Here the CDR3 DNA reads TGTGCCAGCAGTTGGGATGGACGGGCCGGGGAGCTGTTTTTT. Amino acids: CASSWDGRAGELFF.

The count of this clone is one. J is TRBJ2-7 and V is TRBV4-3; a weak D match, TRBD2 (6 bases). CDR3 size: 16 residues. The V and J ends lost 0 bases and 3 bases respectively, with 15 bases between them. Germline V gene data show CDR1 as LGHNA and CDR2 as YSLEER. As DNA, the CDR3 is TGCGCCAGCAGCCAAGATGGAGGGCCCTTTCGCTACGAGCAGTACTTC. Translated, it gives CASSQDGGPFRYEQYF.

V is TRBV9 and J is TRBJ1-6; D gene uncertain. This CDR3 spans 13 amino acids. Trimming left V 2 bases short and J 6 bases short, with 6 bases between. CDR1 SGDLS and CDR2 YYNGEE come from the germline V gene. This CDR3 reads CASSVRSNSPLHF. CDR3 sequence (DNA): TGTGCCAGCAGCGTTAGATCTAATTCACCCCTCCACTTT.

The genes are TRBV7-9 and TRBJ2-7; D remains ambiguous. This CDR3 region has 15 residues. Germline assignment: CDR1 SEHNR and CDR2 FQNEAQ (reference sequence). The V end was cut by 0 bases, the J end by 0 bases, with 9 bases between. The CDR3 sequence: CASSLAVNPSYEQYF. The DNA for the CDR3 is TGTGCCAGCAGCTTAGCAGTAAACCCCTCCTACGAGCAGTACTTC. Full variable domain (rest looked up from reference TRBV7-9 and TRBJ2-7): DTGVSQNPRHKITKRGQNVTFRCDPISEHNRLYWYRQTLGQGPEFLTYFQNEAQLEKSRLLSDRFSAERPKGSFSTLEIQRTEQGDSAMYLCASSLAVNPSYEQYFGPGTRLTVT.

The chain couples TRBV7-9 to TRBJ1-1, with D uncertain. The V gene lost 2 bases and the J gene lost 0 bases, with 7 bases spanning the gap. Germline-derived CDR1 and CDR2 are SEHNR and FQNEAQ (reference sequence). The CDR3 has 14 amino acids. CDR3 DNA: TGTGCCAGCAGCTTAATAGGCCTGAACACTGAAGCTTTCTTT. Protein product: CASSLIGLNTEAFF.

The chain is built from TRBV6-5 and TRBJ2-5, with D perhaps TRBD1 (6 bases). In germline, CDR1 is MNHEY, CDR2 SVGAGI. V lost 0 bases and J lost 2, with 10 bases in between. The CDR3 covers 15 residues. CDR3: CASSYSTGRQETQYF. The CDR3 DNA follows: TGTGCCAGCAGTTACTCGACAGGACGACAAGAGACCCAGTACTTC.

The J gene is TRBJ1-6, the V gene TRBV5-8; perhaps TRBD1 as D (5 bases). CDR3 length: 19 residues. V was clipped by 2 bases and J by 5 bases, with 23 bases between them. Per the germline V gene, CDR1 is SGHTS and CDR2 is YDEGEE. CDR3 sequence (DNA): TGTGCCAGCAGCTTTAGCCGCATGACGGGGGACGGCAATAATTCACCCCTCCACTTT. This codes for CASSFSRMTGDGNNSPLHF.

The chain joins TRBV5-1 to TRBJ2-1; D may be TRBD1 or TRBD2 (9 bases each). V was cut by 0 bases and J by 10 bases, with 23 bases left in between. The length of the CDR3 is 17 residues. Germline CDR1 and CDR2: SGHRS and YFSETQ. Here the CDR3 reads CASSLGPQGATSGEQFF. The CDR3 DNA reads as TGCGCCAGCAGCTTGGGCCCACAGGGGGCGACTAGCGGAGAGCAGTTCTTC.

This sequence joins TRBV19 and TRBJ2-3; D might be TRBD2 (5 bases). Trimming took 7 bases from V and 2 from J, leaving 10 bases between them. CDR1 is LNHDA and CDR2 is SQIVND in the germline V gene (reference sequence). CDR3 length equals 13 residues. This chain's CDR3 is CASTWTVTDTQYF. DNA for the CDR3: TGTGCCAGTACATGGACTGTCACAGATACGCAGTATTTT.

This clone was detected only a few times. The rearrangement joins TRBV6-5 to TRBJ1-5, with D uncertain. CDR1 and CDR2 (germline): MNHEY, SVGAGI. Trimming pared 7 bases from V and 9 bases from J, leaving 13 bases between. The CDR3 runs to 12 residues. For the CDR3, the DNA is TGTGCCAGCATCTCCGGAGCCGGGCCCCAGCATTTT. Translated, it gives CASISGAGPQHF.